Each of the 26 T cell receptor beta chains below was sequenced from the same sample in a study of radiotherapy plus CTLA-4 blockade in lung cancer. The method was immunoSEQ multiplex PCR; TCRdb's version includes in-frame clones alone and lacks a portion of them. The data show about 49,000 clones, around 69% seen once. Sequencing used peripheral blood, obtained from a patient treated with radiotherapy plus ipilimumab. The receptors stem from a human donor with non-small cell lung cancer who had stable disease on radiotherapy plus ipilimumab.

The gene calls are TRBV19 and TRBJ2-7; D not certain. Trimming removed 3 bases from V and 1 base from J, with 13 bases in between. This CDR3 contains 15 residues. Germline V gene data show CDR1 as LNHDA and CDR2 as SQIVND (reference sequence). DNA of the CDR3: TGTGCCAGTAGTATGGCAGGTCAAGGATCCTACGAGCAGTACGTC. It yields the protein CASSMAGQGSYEQYV.

The chain recombines TRBV11-3 with TRBJ2-1; D perhaps matches TRBD1 (6 bases). Germline lookup yields CDR1 SGHNT and CDR2 YENEEA. The length of the CDR3 is 13 residues. V lost 1 base to trimming and J lost 13 bases, with 14 bases between them. CDR3 loop: CASSLAQGWNQFF. DNA for the CDR3: TGTGCCAGCAGCTTAGCCCAGGGGTGGAATCAGTTCTTC.

The chain recombines TRBV5-4 with TRBJ2-1; no reliable D call. Germline V gives CDR1 SGHNT, CDR2 YYREEE (reference sequence). The CDR3 is made up of 12 amino acids. V dropped 4 bases and J dropped 6 bases, with 8 bases sitting between them. The CDR3 loop reads CASSQKGNEQFF. In nucleotides, the CDR3 is TGTGCCAGCAGCCAAAAGGGCAATGAGCAGTTCTTC. Filled out from reference TRBV5-4 and TRBJ2-1, the complete variable domain reads ETGVTQSPTHLIKTRGQQVTLRCSSQSGHNTVSWYQQALGQGPQFIFQYYREEENGRGNFPPRFSGLQFPNYSSELNVNALELDDSALYLCASSQKGNEQFFGPGTRLTVL.

This clone was seen a handful of times. The chain carries TRBV14 and TRBJ1-2, with unresolved D. Germline V CDR1 and CDR2: SGHDN, FVKESK. Trimming shortened V by 6 bases and J by 7 bases, and 18 bases separated the two germline ends. There are 14 residues in the CDR3. The CDR3 reads CASRPSTHPFGYTF. The CDR3 DNA sequence: TGTGCCAGCAGGCCTTCGACCCACCCCTTTGGCTACACCTTC.

The rearrangement joins TRBV7-9 to TRBJ2-1; D might be TRBD2 (5 bases). This CDR3 is 16 amino acids long. The ends were cut back, 1 base at V and 3 bases at J, with 13 bases in the middle. Per the germline V gene, CDR1 is SEHNR and CDR2 is FQNEAQ (reference sequence). CDR3 sequence: CASSLVEASNYNEQFF. DNA of the CDR3: TGTGCCAGCAGCTTAGTGGAGGCAAGCAACTACAATGAGCAGTTCTTC. Looking up the rest from reference TRBV7-9 and TRBJ2-1 gives the full variable domain: DTGVSQNPRHKITKRGQNVTFRCDPISEHNRLYWYRQTLGQGPEFLTYFQNEAQLEKSRLLSDRFSAERPKGSFSTLEIQRTEQGDSAMYLCASSLVEASNYNEQFFGPGTRLTVL.

This clone was detected only a few times. V is TRBV5-1 and J is TRBJ2-1; no reliable D call. The CDR3 totals 12 residues. Germline values: CDR1 SGHRS, CDR2 YFSETQ. The ends were cut back, 6 bases at V and 8 bases at J, with 12 bases in the middle. CDR3 DNA sequence: TGCGCCAGCACCCAGAGGCGTGATGAGCAGTTCTTC. Translated: CASTQRRDEQFF. The complete variable domain, with remaining parts taken from reference TRBV5-1 and TRBJ2-1, reads KAGVTQTPRYLIKTRGQQVTLSCSPISGHRSVSWYQQTPGQGLQFLFEYFSETQRNKGNFPGRFSGRQFSNSRSEMNVSTLELGDSALYLCASTQRRDEQFFGPGTRLTVL.

The chain is built from TRBV27 and TRBJ2-4; 10 bases are a match to TRBD1. CDR1 and CDR2 (germline): MNHEY, SMNVEV (reference sequence). The CDR3 is 14 amino acids. The V gene end was trimmed by 6 bases and the J gene end by 6 bases; junction bases not matched to a gene: 5. CDR3 residues: CASSATGGGNIQYF. For the CDR3, the DNA is TGTGCCAGCAGCGCGACAGGGGGCGGAAACATTCAGTACTTC.

This chain connects TRBV10-1 to TRBJ2-7; 7 positions agree with TRBD2. Germline V gives CDR1 WNHNN, CDR2 SYGVQD (reference sequence). The CDR3 has 12 residues. V lost 8 bases, J lost 5 bases, and 6 bases stayed unmatched. CDR3 loop: CASSPGGNEQYF. CDR3 bases: TGCGCCAGCTCCCCCGGGGGGAACGAGCAGTACTTC.

This clone appeared once. The chain links TRBV19 to TRBJ1-4; 7 bases line up with TRBD1. Losses at the gene ends were 4 bases for V and 0 bases for J; bases not matched to a gene: 2. CDR1 and CDR2 (germline): LNHDA, SQIVND (reference sequence). This CDR3 has 15 amino acids. The CDR3 spells CASSNRGATNEKLFF. CDR3 bases: TGTGCCAGTAGTAACAGGGGTGCAACTAATGAAAAACTGTTTTTT.

The chain carries TRBV4-3 and TRBJ1-2; D not certain. Germline V CDR1 and CDR2: LGHNA, YSLEER. CDR3 size: 13 residues. V was pared by 4 bases and J by 3 bases, with 9 bases between. The CDR3 spells CASSPTQYYGYTF. DNA for the CDR3: TGCGCCAGCAGCCCCACGCAGTACTATGGCTACACCTTC.

This clone came up many times. The rearrangement joins TRBV7-9 to TRBJ1-2, with D unresolved. This CDR3 region has 12 residues. The V end was cut by 1 base, the J end by 6 bases, with 6 bases between. Germline CDR1 and CDR2: SEHNR and FQNEAQ (reference sequence). CDR3 nucleotide sequence: TGTGCCAGCAGCTTAGGGTTAGATGGCTACACCTTC. It encodes CASSLGLDGYTF.

This rearrangement joins TRBV28 to TRBJ2-7; 7 nucleotides line up with TRBD1. J gave up 6 bases and V 6 bases, and 8 bases lay outside the gene matches. This CDR3 spans 13 amino acids. Germline V gene data show CDR1 as MDHEN and CDR2 as SYDVKM. The chain's CDR3 is CASRDTGESEQYV. DNA for the CDR3: TGTGCCAGCAGGGATACAGGGGAAAGCGAGCAGTACGTC.

This chain connects TRBV9 to TRBJ1-1; D gene ambiguous. V lost 0 bases and J lost 1, with 13 bases in between. CDR1 is SGDLS, CDR2 YYNGEE, per germline. The CDR3 contains 16 residues. This chain's CDR3 is CASSVGSVLRNTEAFF. DNA of the CDR3: TGTGCCAGCAGCGTAGGTTCCGTCCTACGGAACACTGAAGCTTTCTTT.

The V call is TRBV11-2, the J call TRBJ2-7, with 10 bases that match TRBD2. V trimming: 3 bases; J trimming: 5 bases; junction bases outside the gene matches: 7. The CDR3 extends over 15 amino acids. CDR1 SGHAT and CDR2 FQNNGV come from the germline V gene. The CDR3 bases are TGTGCCAGCAGCTTTCCAGCGGGGGGGGTCGACGAGCAGTACTTC. Translation gives CASSFPAGGVDEQYF.

The CDR3 reads CASSRQVNSYGYTF. CDR3 sequence (DNA): TGTGCCAGCTCAAGACAGGTGAACAGCTATGGCTACACCTTC. This sequence joins TRBV2 and TRBJ1-2, with D perhaps TRBD1 (6 bases). Trimming cost V 8 bases and J 4 bases, with 17 bases left between them. Germline-derived CDR1 and CDR2 are SNHLY and FYNNEI. CDR3 length equals 14 residues.

This chain links TRBV6-6 with TRBJ2-7; D is uncertain. The germline V gene encodes CDR1 MNHNY and CDR2 SVGAGI (reference sequence). Trimming shortened V by 0 bases and J by 3 bases, and 6 bases separated the two germline ends. CDR3 length: 13 amino acids. CDR3 residues: CASSYSSLYEQYF. In DNA, the CDR3 is TGTGCCAGCAGTTACTCGTCGCTCTACGAGCAGTACTTC.

This CDR3 reads CASSTGAANTGELFF. The CDR3 coding sequence is TGCGCCAGCAGTACAGGGGCCGCAAACACCGGGGAGCTGTTTTTT. The V gene is TRBV10-1, the J gene TRBJ2-2; 7 positions match TRBD1. From germline, CDR1 is WNHNN and CDR2 SYGVQD (reference sequence). V trimming: 5 bases; J trimming: 2 bases; junction bases outside the gene matches: 5. The CDR3 has 15 residues.

This chain links TRBV19 with TRBJ2-2; no definite D call. Trimming stripped 10 bases from V and 4 bases from J, with 13 bases between. The germline V gene encodes CDR1 LNHDA and CDR2 SQIVND (reference sequence). The length of the CDR3 is 13 residues. CDR3 residues: CATSVVGTGELFF. CDR3 DNA: TGTGCCACCTCCGTGGTGGGCACCGGGGAGCTGTTTTTT.

This clone was observed a handful of times. The chain uses TRBV18 and TRBJ1-4; D is undetermined. Germline assignment: CDR1 KGHSH and CDR2 LQKENI. This CDR3 spans 13 amino acids. Trimming shortened V by 3 bases and J by 6 bases, and 8 bases separated the two germline ends. The CDR3 loop is CASSPGGYEKLFF. CDR3 coding DNA: TGTGCCAGCTCACCCGGCGGATATGAAAAACTGTTTTTT.

The chain combines TRBV5-1 with TRBJ2-3; D not resolved. V was cut by 0 bases and J by 4 bases, with 6 bases left in between. The CDR3 has 13 residues. In germline, CDR1 is SGHRS, CDR2 YFSETQ. The CDR3 here is CASSLAVSDTQYF. CDR3 nucleotides: TGCGCCAGCAGCTTGGCGGTCTCAGATACGCAGTATTTT.

J is TRBJ1-6 and V is TRBV5-1; 9 bases line up with TRBD1. CDR3 length: 16 residues. The germline CDR1 and CDR2 sequences are SGHRS and YFSETQ. The V segment lost 0 bases and the J segment 4 bases; nucleotides outside the gene matches: 2. The CDR3 DNA sequence: TGCGCCAGCAGCTTGGGGACAGGGGCGTATAATTCACCCCTCCACTTT. Translating gives CASSLGTGAYNSPLHF.

The chain recombines TRBV5-8 with TRBJ1-1, with D uncertain. The CDR3 extends over 13 amino acids. Germline CDR1 SGHTS, CDR2 YDEGEE. Trimming pared 1 base from V and 2 bases from J, leaving 6 bases between. The CDR3 nucleotides read TGTGCCAGCAGCTTGACTTTAAACACTGAAGCTTTCTTT. It yields the protein CASSLTLNTEAFF.

V gene TRBV5-4 combines with J gene TRBJ2-1; TRBD2 matches at 7 bases. Germline V lookup: CDR1 SGHNT, CDR2 YYREEE (reference sequence). V lost 3 bases, J lost 6 bases, and 6 bases stayed unmatched. The CDR3 length is 14 residues. The CDR3 spells CASSSSSGGNEQFF. CDR3 sequence (DNA): TGTGCCAGCAGCTCGTCTTCGGGGGGCAATGAGCAGTTCTTC.

The gene calls are TRBV27 and TRBJ1-6; 7 positions match TRBD1. Unmatched junction bases numbered 11, after V lost 5 bases and J lost 7 bases. Germline V gene lookup returns CDR1 MNHEY and CDR2 SMNVEV (reference sequence). CDR3 length: 16 amino acids. This CDR3 is CASSPGTRGQNSPLHF. DNA for the CDR3: TGTGCCAGCAGTCCCGGGACAAGGGGGCAAAATTCACCCCTCCACTTT.

The chain combines TRBV6-1 with TRBJ1-1; D gene unclear. Trimming stripped 8 bases from V and 2 bases from J, with 12 bases between. Germline V gene sequence: CDR1 MNHNS, CDR2 SASEGT. The CDR3 spans 13 residues. This CDR3 reads CASCFTGNTEAFF. CDR3 in DNA: TGTGCCAGCTGCTTCACGGGAAACACTGAAGCTTTCTTT.

This clone was seen a handful of times. The V gene is TRBV2, the J gene TRBJ2-7, with D tentatively TRBD1 or TRBD2 (5 bases each). The CDR3 has 16 residues. Germline CDR1 SNHLY, CDR2 FYNNEI. Deletions cut 6 bases from V and 3 bases from J, with 21 bases between. The CDR3 loop is CASSPVTGGLYYEQYV. As DNA, the CDR3 is TGTGCCAGCAGCCCCGTCACAGGAGGCCTATACTACGAGCAGTACGTC.